This T cell receptor beta chain comes out of a study of T cells in localized non-small cell lung cancer. Study conclusions and caveats: Those with higher blood T cell density had longer overall survival. A median of 57 of the top 100 tumor clones appeared in adjacent lung, which was paired and uninvolved. Tumor trailed uninvolved adjacent lung in T cell clonality, which peaked there.

Clones were sequenced by immunoSEQ multiplex PCR, and TCRdb holds only the in-frame ones, with some missing. The sample lists about 41,000 clones, approximately 80% occurring once. To note about this clone: The antigen is unknown. One end of the junction fails to match germline, which may point to a read error.

The receptor comes from a man aged 40 to 69 with stage II lung adenocarcinoma. The specimen comprised PBMCs, sampled before any cancer treatment.

The CDR3 DNA sequence: TGTGCCAGCAGAAGGACTAGCGGGAGCGGCCGACTCTTC. Its protein is CASRRTSGSGRLF. The rearrangement joins TRBV6-5 to TRBJ2-1; 13 nucleotides agree with TRBD2. This CDR3 contains 13 residues. The germline V gene encodes CDR1 MNHEY and CDR2 SVGAGI.